Below are 13 T cell receptor beta chains sequenced from a single sample in a study of shared clonotypes between healthy human individuals. In the naive CD8 group, cells lacked CD45RO and were positively selected for CCR7, so terminally differentiated effector memory CD45RA+ cells were left out. Repertoires were generated with immunoSEQ multiplex PCR, while TCRdb's copy carries only in-frame clones and drops some. The sample consists of approximately 720,000 clones, approximately 90% of them appearing once. Sequencing used naive CD8+ T cells sorted from blood. These receptors all come from a man aged 25-40 years in good health.

Concerning this clone: Additional DNA sequences in this sample encode the identical CDR3. The V and J genes are TRBV7-9 and TRBJ1-1; D uncertain. Germline V gene sequence: CDR1 SEHNR, CDR2 FQNEAQ (reference sequence). CDR3 size: 13 residues. Trimming pared 1 base from V and 5 bases from J, leaving 8 bases between. Here the CDR3 DNA reads TGTGCCAGCAGCTTAGGGGTGGGGACTGAAGCTTTCTTT. It yields the protein CASSLGVGTEAFF.

The chain joins TRBV19 to TRBJ2-7; D gene ambiguous. The CDR3 has 12 amino acids. V was clipped by 8 bases and J by 2 bases, with 10 bases between them. In germline, CDR1 is LNHDA, CDR2 SQIVND (reference sequence). The CDR3 region has the DNA TGTGCCAGTCCAACAACTCCCTACGAGCAGTACTTC. It specifies CASPTTPYEQYF.

The chain combines TRBV5-4 with TRBJ2-3; no firm D call. The CDR3 has 14 amino acids. Germline CDR1 is SGHNT and CDR2 is YYREEE (reference sequence). V was cut by 0 bases and J by 3 bases, with 8 bases left in between. This CDR3 is CASSLVGETDTQYF. The CDR3 DNA is TGTGCCAGCAGCTTGGTTGGTGAAACAGATACGCAGTATTTT.

The chain links TRBV2 to TRBJ1-2, with TRBD1 matching 12 bases. Germline V gene lookup returns CDR1 SNHLY and CDR2 FYNNEI. V gave up 6 bases and J gave up 8 bases; unmatched junction bases: 13. CDR3 length equals 16 residues. CDR3 nucleotides: TGTGCCAGCAGGCGAAGCCCGGGACAGGGGGCCCCCGGCTACACCTTC. Its protein is CASRRSPGQGAPGYTF. Variable domain in full (rest from reference TRBV2 and TRBJ1-2): EPEVTQTPSHQVTQMGQEVILRCVPISNHLYFYWYRQILGQKVEFLVSFYNNEISEKSEIFDDQFSVERPDGSNFTLKIRSTKLEDSAMYFCASRRSPGQGAPGYTFGSGTRLTVV.

The CDR3 DNA is TGTGCCAGCAGTCCCTCTACAGTTCTGGAGACCCAGTACTTC. Protein: CASSPSTVLETQYF. The chain couples TRBV28 to TRBJ2-5; unclear D gene. V lost 5 bases to trimming and J lost 5 bases, with 15 bases between them. The CDR3 sequence is 14 residues long. CDR1 and CDR2 (germline): MDHEN, SYDVKM.

V and J are TRBV28 and TRBJ1-5; D is perhaps TRBD1 (6 bases). Per germline, CDR1 MDHEN and CDR2 SYDVKM. This CDR3 has 14 residues. V was shortened by 10 bases and J by 4 bases, with 17 bases between the two germline ends. The CDR3 is CATNTLGTNQPQHF. Here the CDR3 DNA reads TGTGCCACCAACACCCTAGGGACAAATCAGCCCCAGCATTTT. Full variable domain (rest looked up from reference TRBV28 and TRBJ1-5): DVKVTQSSRYLVKRTGEKVFLECVQDMDHENMFWYRQDPGLGLRLIYFSYDVKMKEKGDIPEGYSVSREKKERFSLILESASTNQTSMYLCATNTLGTNQPQHFGDGTRLSIL.

J is TRBJ1-5 and V is TRBV9; D remains ambiguous. Germline CDR1 reads SGDLS; CDR2 reads YYNGEE. The CDR3 is 14 residues long. V was clipped by 0 bases and J by 4 bases, with 8 bases between them. In DNA, the CDR3 is TGTGCCAGCAGCGTAGGGGCCACAAATCAGCCCCAGCATTTT. Translated, it gives CASSVGATNQPQHF.

This chain links TRBV27 with TRBJ2-2, with a possible D match to TRBD2 (6 bases). Germline V gene data show CDR1 as MNHEY and CDR2 as SMNVEV (reference sequence). The CDR3 loop spans 13 amino acids. V lost 5 bases and J lost 7, with 11 bases in between. The CDR3: CASSAGPGGELFF. CDR3 nucleotide sequence: TGTGCCAGCAGTGCGGGACCGGGCGGGGAGCTGTTTTTT.

V gene TRBV7-9 combines with J gene TRBJ2-7; D may be TRBD1 (6 bases). In germline, CDR1 is SEHNR, CDR2 FQNEAQ (reference sequence). Trimming shortened V by 5 bases and J by 2 bases, and 13 bases separated the two germline ends. CDR3 length: 14 amino acids. CDR3: CASSPGVSAYEQYF. CDR3 nucleotide sequence: TGTGCCAGCAGCCCAGGGGTTAGTGCCTACGAGCAGTACTTC.

The rearrangement links TRBV15 to TRBJ2-1, with 7 bases that match TRBD2. From germline, CDR1 is LNHNV and CDR2 YYDKDF (reference sequence). This CDR3 has 17 amino acids. The ends lost 3 bases at V and 2 bases at J; junction bases unmatched: 10. CDR3 loop: CATSSPWERGTYNEQFF. The CDR3 region has the DNA TGTGCCACCAGCAGCCCATGGGAGCGGGGAACCTACAATGAGCAGTTCTTC. Combining the CDR3 with reference TRBV15 and TRBJ2-1 gives the whole variable domain DAMVIQNPRYQVTQFGKPVTLSCSQTLNHNVMYWYQQKSSQAPKLLFHYYDKDFNNEADTPDNFQSRRPNTSFCFLDIRSPGLGDTAMYLCATSSPWERGTYNEQFFGPGTRLTVL.

The genes are TRBV2 and TRBJ2-3; 10 nucleotides line up with TRBD2. Looked up from germline, CDR1 is SNHLY and CDR2 is FYNNEI. With V trimmed by 8 bases and J by 2 bases, 7 bases remained unmatched. CDR3 length equals 15 residues. CDR3 sequence reads: CASSSGRALTDTQYF. The CDR3 coding sequence is TGTGCCAGCTCAAGCGGGAGGGCCCTCACAGATACGCAGTATTTT.

This chain links TRBV13 with TRBJ1-2; 9 bases are shared with TRBD1. After removal of 5 bases from V and 8 bases from J, the junction contained 9 bases not matched to a gene. This CDR3 spans 14 amino acids. Germline-derived CDR1 and CDR2 are PRHDT and FYEKMQ (reference sequence). This chain's CDR3 is CASSLRRTGEGYTF. CDR3 coding DNA: TGTGCCAGCAGCCTCCGAAGGACAGGGGAAGGCTACACCTTC.

This chain uses TRBV5-1 with TRBJ1-4; 9 bases map to TRBD1. The CDR3 length is 14 residues. The trim removed 0 bases at V and 8 bases at J, leaving 2 bases unmatched. CDR1 SGHRS and CDR2 YFSETQ come from the germline V gene. This CDR3 is CASSLDRGREKLFF. CDR3 in DNA: TGCGCCAGCAGCTTGGACAGGGGGCGGGAAAAACTGTTTTTT. Together with reference TRBV5-1 and TRBJ1-4, the CDR3 gives the full variable domain: KAGVTQTPRYLIKTRGQQVTLSCSPISGHRSVSWYQQTPGQGLQFLFEYFSETQRNKGNFPGRFSGRQFSNSRSEMNVSTLELGDSALYLCASSLDRGREKLFFGSGTQLSVL.